Presented here are 2 T cell receptor beta chains from one specimen sequenced in a study of OX40 agonist ivuxolimab in advanced cancers. Method: immunoSEQ multiplex PCR; TCRdb's copy keeps in-frame clones and lacks some. This sample has about 93,000 clones, with over 75% found just once. The starting material was CD4+ or CD8+ T cells sorted from blood, obtained in a trial of the OX40 agonist ivuxolimab. Receptors originate from an adult with an advanced solid tumor such as melanoma, head and neck, liver or kidney cancer.

This clone was detected only once. The rearrangement joins TRBV2 to TRBJ2-4; D ambiguous. This CDR3 comprises 15 residues. The V end was cut by 6 bases, the J end by 0 bases, with 12 bases between. Germline values: CDR1 SNHLY, CDR2 FYNNEI. This chain's CDR3 is CASSRRTAAKNIQYF. The CDR3 nucleotides read TGTGCCAGCAGCAGAAGGACGGCAGCCAAAAACATTCAGTACTTC.

Written as DNA, the CDR3 is TGTGCCAGCAGTGAAAGAGGGGCAGTCTCCTACGAGCAGTACTTC. Amino acid sequence: CASSERGAVSYEQYF. The rearrangement joins TRBV2 to TRBJ2-7; tentatively, D is TRBD1 or TRBD2 (5 bases each). CDR1 is SNHLY and CDR2 is FYNNEI in the germline V gene. The CDR3 is 15 amino acids. Trimming stripped 2 bases from V and 0 bases from J, with 11 bases between.